The present T cell receptor (beta chain) was sequenced within a study of blood T cell repertoires in COVID-19. On the study more broadly: The United States, Italy and Spain supplied acute and convalescent COVID-19 samples. Sources were T cells, B-cell-depleted T cells, or PBMCs; the material itself was cDNA or gDNA.

Original handling: Cell counts per sample came from amplifying reference gene primers. Generated by immunoSEQ multiplex PCR, the TCRdb table keeps only in-frame clones and is missing some. Clonal size and the V and J genes are those of that table, whereas D and trimming came from the DNA. The table lists under 120,000 clones, approximately 81% of them singletons. This sequence was found in a human donor in a cohort sampled during active COVID-19. The sample taken for sequencing was peripheral blood.

The CDR3 loop is CASSQPRDRMGGYTF. The CDR3 nucleotides are TGCGCCAGCAGCCAACCTAGGGACAGGATGGGGGGCTACACCTTC. The chain employs TRBV4-1 and TRBJ1-2, with 8 bases that match TRBD1. Losses at the gene ends were 2 bases for V and 8 bases for J; bases not matched to a gene: 10. This CDR3 is 15 amino acids long. Germline CDR1 and CDR2: MGHRA and YSYEKL.